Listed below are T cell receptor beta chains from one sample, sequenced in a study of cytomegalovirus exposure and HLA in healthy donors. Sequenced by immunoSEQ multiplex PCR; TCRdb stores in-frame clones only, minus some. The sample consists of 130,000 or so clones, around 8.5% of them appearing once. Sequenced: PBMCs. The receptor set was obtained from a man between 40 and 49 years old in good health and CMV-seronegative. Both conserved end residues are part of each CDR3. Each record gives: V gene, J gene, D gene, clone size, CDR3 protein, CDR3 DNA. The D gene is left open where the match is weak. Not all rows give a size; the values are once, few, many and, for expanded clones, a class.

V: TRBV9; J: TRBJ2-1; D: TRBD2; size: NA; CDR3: CASSAPLADTYNEQFF; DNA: TGTGCCAGCAGCGCTCCACTAGCGGATACCTACAATGAGCAGTTCTTC
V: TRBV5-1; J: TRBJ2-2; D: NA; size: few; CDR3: CASSLIPGVDGELFF; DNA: TGCGCCAGCAGCTTAATCCCAGGGGTTGACGGGGAGCTGTTTTTT
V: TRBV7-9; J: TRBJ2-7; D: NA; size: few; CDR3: CASSFRGMGDEQYF; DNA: TGTGCCAGCAGCTTTAGGGGCATGGGCGACGAGCAGTACTTC
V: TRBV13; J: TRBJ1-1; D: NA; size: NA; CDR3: CASSLRGLRTNTEAFF; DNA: TGTGCCAGCAGCCTTCGGGGGTTGCGGACGAACACTGAAGCTTTCTTT
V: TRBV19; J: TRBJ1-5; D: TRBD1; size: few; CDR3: CASQPTGQPDRPQHF; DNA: TGTGCCAGCCAACCGACGGGACAGCCCGATCGGCCCCAGCATTTT
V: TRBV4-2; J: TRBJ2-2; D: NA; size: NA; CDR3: CASSREKNTGELFF; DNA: TGTGCCAGCAGCCGGGAGAAGAACACCGGGGAGCTGTTTTTT
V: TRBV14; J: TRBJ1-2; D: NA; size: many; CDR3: CASSQVRGFDYGYTF; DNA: TGTGCCAGCAGCCAAGTTCGGGGTTTTGACTATGGCTACACCTTC
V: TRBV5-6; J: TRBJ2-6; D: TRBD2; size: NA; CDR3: CASSLVIAGDGANVLTF; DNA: TGTGCCAGCAGCTTGGTGATAGCGGGGGACGGGGCCAACGTCCTGACTTTC
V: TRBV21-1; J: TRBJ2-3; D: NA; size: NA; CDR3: CASSNQQASTDTQYF; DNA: TGTGCCAGCAGCAACCAACAGGCTAGCACAGATACGCAGTATTTT
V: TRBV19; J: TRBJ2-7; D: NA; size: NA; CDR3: CASSMGSGYEQYF; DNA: TGTGCCAGTAGTATGGGTTCGGGCTACGAGCAGTACTTC
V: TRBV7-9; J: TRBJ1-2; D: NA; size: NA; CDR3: CASSLGQSYGYTF; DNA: TGTGCCAGCAGCTTAGGGCAGTCATATGGCTACACCTTC
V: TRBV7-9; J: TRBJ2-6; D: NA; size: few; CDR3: CASRRGTGANVLTF; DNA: TGTGCCAGCAGGCGGGGAACTGGGGCCAACGTCCTGACTTTC
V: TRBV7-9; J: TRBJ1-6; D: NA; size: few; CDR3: CASSSGTYNSPLHF; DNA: TGTGCCAGCAGCTCAGGGACCTATAATTCACCCCTCCACTTT
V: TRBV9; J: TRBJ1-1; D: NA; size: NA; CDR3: CASSVVSEDTEAFF; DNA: TGTGCCAGCAGCGTAGTATCGGAGGACACTGAAGCTTTCTTT
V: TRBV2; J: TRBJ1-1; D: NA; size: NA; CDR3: CASFWTVNTEAFF; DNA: TGTGCCAGCTTCTGGACAGTGAACACTGAAGCTTTCTTT
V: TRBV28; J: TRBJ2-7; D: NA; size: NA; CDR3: CASSFLSSYEQYF; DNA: TGTGCCAGCAGTTTTCTCAGCTCCTACGAGCAGTACTTC
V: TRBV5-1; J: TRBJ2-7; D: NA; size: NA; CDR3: CASSLGEANEQYF; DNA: TGCGCCAGCAGCTTGGGGGAGGCCAACGAGCAGTACTTC
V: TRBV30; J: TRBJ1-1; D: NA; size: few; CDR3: CAWNRWPMNTEAFF; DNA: TGTGCCTGGAACAGGTGGCCTATGAACACTGAAGCTTTCTTT
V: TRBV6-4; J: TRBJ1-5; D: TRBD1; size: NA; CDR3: CASSQGAEQPQHF; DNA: TGTGCCAGCAGCCAGGGGGCGGAACAGCCCCAGCATTTT
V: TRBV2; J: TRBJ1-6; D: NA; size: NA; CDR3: CASSVILRDYNSPLHF; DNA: TGTGCCAGCAGCGTGATATTACGGGACTATAATTCACCCCTCCACTTT
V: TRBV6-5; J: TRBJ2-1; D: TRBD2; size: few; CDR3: CASTRKVGGANEQFF; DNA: TGTGCCAGCACCCGAAAGGTCGGGGGGGCGAATGAGCAGTTCTTC
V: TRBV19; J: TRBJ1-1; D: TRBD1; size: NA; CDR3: CATRLATGGAGTEAFF; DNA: TGTGCCACAAGGTTAGCGACAGGGGGCGCGGGCACTGAAGCTTTCTTT
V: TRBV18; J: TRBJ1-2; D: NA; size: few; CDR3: CASSPRGGRGYTF; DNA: TGTGCCAGCTCACCACGAGGGGGACGAGGCTACACCTTC
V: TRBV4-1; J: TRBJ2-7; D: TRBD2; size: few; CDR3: CASRSAELAVYEQYF; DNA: TGCGCCAGCAGGTCAGCGGAGCTAGCGGTCTACGAGCAGTACTTC
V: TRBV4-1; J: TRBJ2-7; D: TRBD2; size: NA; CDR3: CASSHVAGSPYEQYF; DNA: TGCGCCAGCAGCCACGTAGCGGGATCGCCCTACGAGCAGTACTTC
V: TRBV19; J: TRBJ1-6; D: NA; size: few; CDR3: CASSGRGPSYNSPLHF; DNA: TGTGCCAGTAGTGGCAGGGGTCCCTCCTATAATTCACCCCTCCACTTT
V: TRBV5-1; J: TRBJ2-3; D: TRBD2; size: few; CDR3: CASSGTSGGAADTQYF; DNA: TGCGCCAGCAGCGGGACTAGCGGGGGGGCTGCAGATACGCAGTATTTT
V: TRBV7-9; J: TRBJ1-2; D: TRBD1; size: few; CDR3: CASSLPTSQGKYGYTF; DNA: TGTGCCAGCAGCTTACCCACGTCACAGGGGAAGTATGGCTACACCTTC
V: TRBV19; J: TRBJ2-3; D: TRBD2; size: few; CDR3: CASSTRLAGVADTQYF; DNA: TGTGCCAGTAGTACCCGACTAGCGGGGGTCGCAGATACGCAGTATTTT
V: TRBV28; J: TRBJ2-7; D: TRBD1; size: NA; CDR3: CATSSGTGGLASSYEQYF; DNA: TGTGCCACCTCCTCCGGGACAGGGGGCCTTGCGAGCTCCTACGAGCAGTACTTC
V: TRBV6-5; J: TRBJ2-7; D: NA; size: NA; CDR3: CASSYSGQNEQYF; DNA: TGTGCCAGCAGTTACTCAGGACAGAACGAGCAGTACTTC
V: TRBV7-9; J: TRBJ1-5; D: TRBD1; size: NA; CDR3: CASSLEDRSRLYSNQPQHF; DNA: TGTGCCAGCAGCTTAGAGGACAGGTCTCGACTTTATAGCAATCAGCCCCAGCATTTT
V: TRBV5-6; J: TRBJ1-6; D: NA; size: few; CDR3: CASSLSGSSYNSPLHF; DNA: TGTGCCAGCAGCTTGTCAGGAAGCTCCTATAATTCACCCCTCCACTTT
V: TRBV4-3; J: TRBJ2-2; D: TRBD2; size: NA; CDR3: CASSPNRGVVGELFF; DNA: TGCGCCAGCAGCCCCAACCGGGGGGTCGTCGGGGAGCTGTTTTTT
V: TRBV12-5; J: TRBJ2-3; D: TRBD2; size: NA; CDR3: CASGLAETHTQYF; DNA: TGTGCTAGTGGGCTAGCGGAAACCCATACGCAGTATTTT
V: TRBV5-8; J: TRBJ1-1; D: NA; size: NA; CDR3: CASSLTKNTEAFF; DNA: TGTGCCAGCAGCTTGACAAAGAACACTGAAGCTTTCTTT
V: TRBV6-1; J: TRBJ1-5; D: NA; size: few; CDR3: CASSRSGGGNQPQHF; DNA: TGTGCCAGCTCTAGAAGCGGGGGAGGGAATCAGCCCCAGCATTTT
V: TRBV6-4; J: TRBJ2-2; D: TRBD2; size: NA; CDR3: CASSEGSGNTGEMFF; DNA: TGTGCCAGCAGTGAAGGTAGCGGGAACACCGGGGAGATGTTTTTC
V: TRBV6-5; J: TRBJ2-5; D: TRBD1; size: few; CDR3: CASSYFGTGYLETQYF; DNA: TGTGCCAGCAGTTACTTCGGGACAGGGTATCTGGAGACCCAGTACTTC
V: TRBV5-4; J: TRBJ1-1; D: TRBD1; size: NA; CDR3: CASRRRQGNTEAFF; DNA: TGTGCCAGCAGGCGTCGACAGGGAAACACTGAAGCTTTCTTT
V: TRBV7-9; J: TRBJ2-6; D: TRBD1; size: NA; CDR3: CASSQQGLGANVLTF; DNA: TGTGCCAGCAGCCAACAGGGGTTAGGGGCCAACGTCCTGACTTTC
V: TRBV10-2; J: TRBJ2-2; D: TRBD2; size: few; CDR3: CASSELAGYTGELFF; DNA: TGCGCCAGCAGTGAACTAGCGGGGTACACCGGGGAGCTGTTTTTT
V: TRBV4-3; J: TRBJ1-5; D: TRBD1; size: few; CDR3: CASSHTGGGQPQHF; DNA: TGCGCCAGCAGCCATACAGGGGGCGGGCAGCCCCAGCATTTT
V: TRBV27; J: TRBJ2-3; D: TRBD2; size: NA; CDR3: CASSPHPGLASPDTQYF; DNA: TGTGCCAGCAGTCCTCACCCGGGACTAGCTTCTCCAGATACGCAGTATTTT
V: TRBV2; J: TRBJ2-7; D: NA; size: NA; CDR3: CASSFRVEGGHYEQYF; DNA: TGTGCCAGCAGTTTCAGAGTCGAGGGTGGGCACTACGAGCAGTACTTC
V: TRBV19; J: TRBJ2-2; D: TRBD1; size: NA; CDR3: CASTDRAPGELFF; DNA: TGTGCCAGTACGGACAGGGCCCCCGGGGAGCTGTTTTTT
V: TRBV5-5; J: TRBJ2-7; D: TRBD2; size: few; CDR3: CASSLAARGLPYEQYF; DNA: TGTGCCAGCAGCTTGGCCGCGCGGGGGTTACCTTACGAGCAGTACTTC
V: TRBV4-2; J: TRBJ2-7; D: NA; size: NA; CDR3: CASSQGAHEQYF; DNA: TGTGCCAGCAGCCAAGGGGCCCACGAGCAGTACTTC
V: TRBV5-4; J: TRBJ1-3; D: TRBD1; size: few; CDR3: CASSTAGTGSGNTIYF; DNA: TGTGCCAGCAGCACAGCCGGGACAGGGAGTGGAAACACCATATATTTT
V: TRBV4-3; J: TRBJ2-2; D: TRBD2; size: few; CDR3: CASSQGVSGGTGELFF; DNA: TGCGCCAGCAGCCAAGGCGTGAGCGGGGGCACCGGGGAGCTGTTTTTT
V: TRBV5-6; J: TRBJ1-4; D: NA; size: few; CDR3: CASSLPHRAGEKLFF; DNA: TGTGCCAGCAGCTTGCCCCACAGGGCTGGTGAAAAACTGTTTTTT
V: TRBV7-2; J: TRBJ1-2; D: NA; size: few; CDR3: CASSKGDGYTF; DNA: TGTGCCAGCAGCAAAGGGGATGGCTACACCTTC
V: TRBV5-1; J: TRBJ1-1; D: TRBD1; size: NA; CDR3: CASSLDPGGSTEAFF; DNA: TGCGCCAGCAGCTTGGATCCAGGGGGGAGCACTGAAGCTTTCTTT
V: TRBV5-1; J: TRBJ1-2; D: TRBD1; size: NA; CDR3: CASSLGQGGDYGYTF; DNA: TGCGCCAGCAGCCTCGGACAGGGGGGGGACTATGGCTACACCTTC
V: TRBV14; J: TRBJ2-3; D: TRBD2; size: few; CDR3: CASRTSGGPTQYF; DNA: TGTGCCAGCAGGACTAGCGGGGGGCCTACGCAGTATTTT
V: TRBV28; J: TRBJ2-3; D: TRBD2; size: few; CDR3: CASSMGLAPDTQYF; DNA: TGTGCCAGCAGTATGGGACTAGCTCCAGATACGCAGTATTTT
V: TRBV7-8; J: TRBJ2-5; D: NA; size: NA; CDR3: CASRSWQQETQYF; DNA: TGTGCCAGCAGAAGTTGGCAGCAAGAGACCCAGTACTTC
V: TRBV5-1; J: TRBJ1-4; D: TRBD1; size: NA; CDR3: CASSDRQGPNEKLFF; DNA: TGCGCCAGCAGCGATCGACAGGGACCTAATGAAAAACTGTTTTTT
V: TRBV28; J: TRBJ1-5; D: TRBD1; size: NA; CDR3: CASSRTGTFNQPQHF; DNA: TGTGCCAGCAGTCGGACAGGGACATTCAATCAGCCCCAGCATTTT
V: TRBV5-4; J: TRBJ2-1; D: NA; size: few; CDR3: CASSLDSRKQFF; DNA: TGTGCCAGCAGCTTGGACAGCCGGAAGCAGTTCTTC